This T cell receptor beta chain was retrieved from a study of cytomegalovirus exposure and HLA in healthy donors. General observations from the study: Researchers reported from a later analysis that most CMV-associated TCR beta chains appeared HLA-restricted. Accounts indicate the classifier identified cytomegalovirus status with strong specificity and sensitivity.

The PCR used 60 Vbeta and 13 Jbeta primers. Using immunoSEQ multiplex PCR, the repertoire was profiled, and TCRdb retains in-frame clones only, with some absent. The sample contains approximately 150,000 clones, 70% to 90% of which appear only once. J was trimmed by 4 bases and V by 1 base; bases with no gene match: 8. Germline CDR1 LGHNA, CDR2 YSLEER. The CDR3 totals 17 residues. As for this clone: Its antigen is not known.

The source is a young man in good health and CMV-seropositive. This rearrangement joins TRBV4-3 to TRBJ2-1; 9 positions match TRBD2. Input material: PBMCs. The CDR3 nucleotides are TGCGCCAGCAGCCAAGCGGCTAGCGGGAAGTTATACAATGAGCAGTTCTTC. This gives the protein CASSQAASGKLYNEQFF.